This TCR beta chain derives from a study of technical replicates of blood from a few donors. V was shortened by 10 bases and J by 5 bases, with 15 bases between the two germline ends. CDR1 and CDR2 (germline): LNHDA, SQIVND (reference sequence). This CDR3 is built from 13 residues. Produced via immunoSEQ multiplex PCR; TCRdb's table is partial and in-frame only. The sample lists approximately 69,000 clones, just under 97% seen once, with roughly 0.21% in the top ten. Material: T cells isolated from PBMCs. This clonotype was sampled from a human donor in good health. V and J are TRBV19 and TRBJ1-5; D is possibly TRBD1 (6 bases). Here the CDR3 reads CATKSRGDQPQHF. Written as DNA, the CDR3 is TGTGCCACCAAGAGCAGGGGCGATCAGCCCCAGCATTTT.